Below are 22 T cell receptor beta chains sequenced from a single sample in a study of T cell repertoires in cytomegalovirus infection. These receptors are not linked to any known antigen. TCRdb reprocessed the reads via MiXCR and lists one record per CDR3 protein. The sample includes 110,000 to 150,000 distinct CDR3 sequences, over 30% of them seen just once. The source was CD8+ T cells from cultured PBMCs, collected from culture after CMV antigen stimulation. These receptors were taken from a human donor in good health (CMV status not recorded). Some clones in this sample may be carry-over from other donors' samples.

This clonotype has just a few counts. The chain employs TRBV7-6 and TRBJ2-1, with 8 bases that match TRBD2. The length of the CDR3 is 15 residues. V shed 1 base, J shed 12 bases, and the junction held 11 bases outside the gene matches. CDR1 and CDR2 (germline): SGHVS, FNYEAQ. CDR3 amino acids: CASSLVEAGAPGQFF. DNA of the CDR3: TGTGCCAGCAGCTTAGTCGAAGCGGGGGCCCCCGGGCAGTTCTTC.

The chain employs TRBV6-2 or TRBV6-3 and TRBJ2-1; TRBD1 agrees at 9 bases. V trimming: 5 bases; J trimming: 9 bases; junction bases outside the gene matches: 14. CDR3 size: 16 residues. Germline-derived CDR1 and CDR2 are MNHEY and SVGEGT. Written as DNA, the CDR3 is TGTGCCAGCAGTACAGGGGACAGGGTGTATGATCTTGAGCAGTTCTTC. Residues: CASSTGDRVYDLEQFF.

In this sample, this clonotype turned up a few times. This chain uses TRBV28 with TRBJ1-2; D perhaps matches TRBD1 (5 bases). V gave up 2 bases and J gave up 4 bases, with 11 bases separating them. Germline CDR1 and CDR2: MDHEN and SYDVKM. The CDR3 is made up of 14 amino acids. This CDR3 is CASSLGTSSYGYTF. CDR3 coding DNA: TGTGCCAGCAGTTTAGGGACGTCCAGCTATGGCTACACCTTC.

This sequence joins TRBV6-1 and TRBJ1-5, with a tentative D call TRBD1 (6 bases). Trimming took off 2 bases at V and 4 bases at J, with 12 bases between the two ends. Germline CDR1 is MNHNS and CDR2 is SASEGT. The CDR3 totals 15 residues. The CDR3 here is CASSELGQGNQPQHF. CDR3 nucleotides: TGTGCCAGCAGTGAACTAGGCCAGGGGAATCAGCCCCAGCATTTT.

This clonotype has ten or more counts. The V and J genes are TRBV3-1 and TRBJ1-6; D is perhaps TRBD1 (6 bases). Germline V gene lookup returns CDR1 LGHDT and CDR2 YNNKEL (reference sequence). V lost 0 bases, J lost 0 bases, and 12 bases lay in between. The CDR3 loop spans 18 amino acids. The DNA of the CDR3 is TGTGCCAGCAGCCAAGAAGTAGGAGGGGGCTCCTATAATTCACCCCTCCACTTT. Translating gives CASSQEVGGGSYNSPLHF.

The gene calls are TRBV7-8 and TRBJ1-1; TRBD1 is a possible D gene (6 bases). This CDR3 has 15 residues. Trimming removed 5 bases from V and 0 bases from J, with 13 bases in between. Germline values: CDR1 SGHVS, CDR2 FQNEAQ. The CDR3 spells CASSPQGNMNTEAFF. CDR3 nucleotide sequence: TGTGCCAGCAGCCCACAGGGAAACATGAACACTGAAGCTTTCTTT.

The rearrangement joins TRBV7-3 to TRBJ2-3; D might be TRBD2 (5 bases). The germline V gene encodes CDR1 SGHTA and CDR2 FQGTGA. Trimming removed 5 bases at V and 5 bases at J, with 20 bases between. The CDR3 is made up of 16 amino acids. This CDR3 reads CASSTNLGGWVDTQYF. The CDR3 nucleotides read TGTGCCAGCAGCACTAACCTAGGAGGTTGGGTAGATACGCAGTATTTT.

This clonotype was detected only a few times. The chain has TRBV6-2 or TRBV6-3 and TRBJ2-7, with 9 bases that match TRBD2. The CDR3 is made up of 13 amino acids. The trim removed 10 bases at V and 5 bases at J, leaving 9 bases unmatched. From germline, CDR1 is MNHEY and CDR2 SVGEGT. CDR3 in DNA: TGTGCCACCACCAGCGGGGGGTTCGACGAGCAGTACTTC. Translating it yields CATTSGGFDEQYF.

This chain links TRBV27 with TRBJ1-2; D perhaps matches TRBD1 (6 bases). CDR3 length equals 15 residues. V was pared by 3 bases and J by 4 bases, with 15 bases between. Germline V CDR1 and CDR2: MNHEY, SMNVEV (reference sequence). The CDR3 DNA sequence: TGTGCCAGCAGTTTGGGGGCAGGGGACGTCTATGGCTACACCTTC. Encoded protein: CASSLGAGDVYGYTF.

The V and J genes are TRBV11-2 and TRBJ2-5, with TRBD1 matching over 8 bases. CDR1 is SGHAT, CDR2 FQNNGV, per germline. V trimming: 4 bases; J trimming: 2 bases; junction bases outside the gene matches: 6. The CDR3 sequence is 15 residues long. CDR3 sequence reads: CASSSPWTGQETQYF. The CDR3 DNA is TGTGCCAGCAGCTCGCCTTGGACAGGGCAAGAGACCCAGTACTTC. The variable domain in full, with the rest retrieved from reference TRBV11-2 and TRBJ2-5, is EAGVAQSPRYKIIEKRQSVAFWCNPISGHATLYWYQQILGQGPKLLIQFQNNGVVDDSQLPKDRFSAERLKGVDSTLKIQPAKLEDSAVYLCASSSPWTGQETQYFGPGTRLLVL.

The V gene is TRBV27, the J gene TRBJ2-1, with TRBD2 matching over 13 bases. CDR1 is MNHEY and CDR2 is SMNVEV in the germline V gene (reference sequence). V lost 5 bases and J lost 2; bases outside the gene matches: 9. This CDR3 spans 18 amino acids. The CDR3 here is CASSLWGGLAGTYNEQFF. For the CDR3, the DNA is TGTGCCAGCAGTCTTTGGGGGGGACTAGCGGGAACCTACAATGAGCAGTTCTTC.

At least ten counts were recorded for this clonotype. The chain joins TRBV6-1 to TRBJ2-3, with TRBD2 matching over 11 bases. CDR1 MNHNS and CDR2 SASEGT come from the germline V gene. The CDR3 is made up of 15 amino acids. V lost 1 base to trimming and J lost 6 bases; unmatched junction nucleotides: 3. CDR3 coding DNA: TGTGCCAGCAGTGAAGTAGCGGGGGGGCCGGATACGCAGTATTTT. It codes for CASSEVAGGPDTQYF.

The V and J genes are TRBV29-1 and TRBJ1-3; D gene ambiguous. This CDR3 has 17 amino acids. V lost 1 base, J lost 0 bases, and 16 bases lay in between. The V gene's germline CDR1 is SQVTM and CDR2 ANQGSEA. The CDR3 protein is CSVEGGRAGFSGNTIYF. CDR3 DNA: TGCAGCGTTGAAGGAGGGAGAGCCGGGTTCTCTGGAAACACCATATATTTT.

This clonotype was detected ten times or more. V and J are TRBV9 and TRBJ1-1; D might be TRBD1 (5 bases). The CDR3 consists of 18 residues. Deletions cut 1 base from V and 1 base from J, with 20 bases between. Per the germline V gene, CDR1 is SGDLS and CDR2 is YYNGEE. The CDR3 nucleotides read TGTGCCAGCAGCGTATCAACACAGTCAGGGTCAGGGAACACTGAAGCTTTCTTT. This sequence encodes CASSVSTQSGSGNTEAFF.

In its sample, this clonotype was seen a few times. The chain is built from TRBV4-1 and TRBJ1-1; D unresolved. CDR1 and CDR2 (germline): MGHRA, YSYEKL. The germline V and J ends were trimmed by 4 bases and 4 bases, with 13 bases remaining between them. CDR3 length equals 14 residues. The CDR3 nucleotides are TGCGCCAGCAGCCCGCTGGAAGGTGGCACTGAAGCTTTCTTT. Protein: CASSPLEGGTEAFF.

This clonotype was observed a few times. The chain combines TRBV2 with TRBJ2-7; D perhaps matches TRBD1 (6 bases). CDR1 SNHLY and CDR2 FYNNEI come from the germline V gene. This CDR3 is 12 amino acids long. Trimming took 3 bases from V and 6 from J, leaving 9 bases between them. CDR3: CASSDTGSEQYF. The CDR3 DNA reads TGTGCCAGCAGTGACACAGGGAGCGAGCAGTACTTC.

This rearrangement joins TRBV6-5 to TRBJ2-3, with 9 bases lining up with TRBD2. The trim removed 4 bases at V and 2 bases at J, leaving 7 bases unmatched. Per the germline V gene, CDR1 is MNHEY and CDR2 is SVGAGI. The CDR3 length is 16 residues. The CDR3 loop is CASSWRGGTPTDTQYF. The CDR3 coding sequence is TGTGCCAGCAGTTGGCGGGGGGGAACCCCCACAGATACGCAGTATTTT.

The rearrangement uses TRBV11-2 and TRBJ2-3; weak D call: TRBD2 (7 bases). This CDR3 contains 16 residues. The ends were cut back, 5 bases at V and 6 bases at J, with 21 bases in the middle. Germline V CDR1 and CDR2: SGHAT, FQNNGV. This CDR3 is CASSPLSGGGGDTQYF. Written as DNA, the CDR3 is TGTGCCAGCAGCCCCCTCAGTGGGGGAGGGGGGGATACGCAGTATTTT.

The chain links TRBV7-9 to TRBJ2-7; 8 bases are shared with TRBD1. V trimming: 1 base; J trimming: 5 bases; junction bases outside the gene matches: 4. The CDR3 has 14 residues. Per the germline V gene, CDR1 is SEHNR and CDR2 is FQNEAQ (reference sequence). CDR3 coding DNA: TGTGCCAGCAGCTTAGGGACAGGGCTCAACGAGCAGTACTTC. It codes for CASSLGTGLNEQYF.

There are a few counts of this clonotype. The chain couples TRBV5-6 to TRBJ1-6; D gene ambiguous. The germline gives CDR1 SGHDT, CDR2 YYEEEE. The length of the CDR3 is 14 residues. The V gene lost 2 bases and the J gene lost 8 bases, with 11 bases spanning the gap. DNA of the CDR3: TGTGCCAGCAGCTTACGAGGATATTATTCACCCCTCCACTTT. This codes for CASSLRGYYSPLHF.

V is TRBV7-9 and J is TRBJ2-7; tentatively, D is TRBD2 (6 bases). Germline CDR1 reads SEHNR; CDR2 reads FQNEAQ (reference sequence). V gave up 5 bases and J gave up 0 bases, with 20 bases separating them. The CDR3 is 17 residues long. The CDR3 DNA follows: TGTGCCAGCAGCCCCGGCCGAGGGAGGACCAGCTCCTACGAGCAGTACTTC. Translation gives CASSPGRGRTSSYEQYF.

This clonotype was counted ten times or more. The J gene is TRBJ2-1, the V gene TRBV7-9; D unresolved. The V end was cut by 5 bases, the J end by 0 bases, with 14 bases between. Germline V gene data show CDR1 as SEHNR and CDR2 as FQNEAQ (reference sequence). The CDR3 extends over 16 amino acids. CDR3 sequence: CASSDTVVSSYNEQFF. The CDR3 bases are TGTGCCAGCAGCGATACGGTGGTTTCCTCCTACAATGAGCAGTTCTTC.